Presented here are 22 T cell receptor beta chains from one specimen sequenced in a study of CD8 T cells in Susac syndrome (dated by TCRdb to 2018 to 2020). The library was obtained by the immunoSEQ multiplex PCR assay. RNA was extracted using the RNeasy kit, and about 0.45 to 1 ug of the RNA was reverse transcribed with random hexamers. TCRdb itself trimmed the public reads at Q25 with fastp, ran MiXCR and retained productive beta chains. For every CDR3 protein sequence, its rows merge into one entry that carries the most common genes and DNA. The sample table contains 200,000 to 250,000 distinct CDR3 sequences; only one count was recorded for over 90% of them. Around 0.15% of the sample is in the top ten clones. Sequencing was done on a sample of CD4+ T cells from PBMCs. The source is a human donor with Susac syndrome.

The V call is TRBV18, the J call TRBJ2-7; no clear D. V lost 3 bases, J lost 4 bases, and 13 bases lay in between. Germline V CDR1 and CDR2: KGHSH, LQKENI. The CDR3 runs 14 residues. CDR3 protein: CASSPSGGAYEQYF. CDR3 sequence (DNA): TGTGCCAGCTCACCGTCGGGTGGTGCGTACGAGCAGTACTTC.

This clonotype was recorded once. The V call is TRBV20-1, the J call TRBJ2-1; D possibly corresponds to TRBD1 (7 bases). V was trimmed by 6 bases and J by 6 bases, leaving 9 bases between them. Germline-derived CDR1 and CDR2 are DFQATT and SNEGSKA (reference sequence). CDR3 length: 11 residues. The CDR3 region has the DNA TGCAGTGCCCAGGGGGGCAATGAGCAGTTCTTC. Translation gives CSAQGGNEQFF.

The rearrangement joins TRBV30 to TRBJ1-4; TRBD1 might be the D (5 bases). This CDR3 is built from 14 residues. V lost 0 bases to trimming and J lost 7 bases, with 12 bases between them. Per the germline V gene, CDR1 is GTSNPN and CDR2 is SVGIG (reference sequence). The CDR3 here is CAWSVSRDSEKLFF. The CDR3 DNA follows: TGTGCCTGGAGTGTTAGCAGGGATAGTGAAAAACTGTTTTTT.

This sequence joins TRBV6-2 or TRBV6-3 and TRBJ1-2; a possible D gene is TRBD1 (5 bases). The germline V gene encodes CDR1 MNHEY and CDR2 SVGEGT. V was clipped by 4 bases and J by 4 bases, with 19 bases between them. This CDR3 contains 16 residues. CDR3 DNA: TGTGCCAGCAGTTTTCCAGCTTCGGGACGGATCTATGGCTACACCTTC. Its protein product is CASSFPASGRIYGYTF.

The chain uses TRBV12-3 or TRBV12-4 and TRBJ2-5, with 7 bases fitting TRBD1. This CDR3 is built from 14 residues. With V trimmed by 6 bases and J by 2 bases, 6 bases remained unmatched. CDR3 coding DNA: TGTGCCAGCAGCACACAGGGGTCGCAAGAGACCCAGTACTTC. Protein: CASSTQGSQETQYF.

The chain combines TRBV20-1 with TRBJ1-2; D not resolved. Germline CDR1 DFQATT, CDR2 SNEGSKA (reference sequence). V was shortened by 5 bases and J by 0 bases, with 10 bases between the two germline ends. The CDR3 covers 13 residues. The DNA for the CDR3 is TGCAGTGCTGGCCGGGGTACTAACTATGGCTACACCTTC. Translated: CSAGRGTNYGYTF.

The gene calls are TRBV27 and TRBJ2-1; 9 positions agree with TRBD1. V was pared by 5 bases and J by 8 bases, with 13 bases of the junction left unmatched. Germline CDR1 MNHEY, CDR2 SMNVEV (reference sequence). The CDR3 is 16 amino acids. CDR3 amino acids: CASSTLTGGVRDEQFF. CDR3 in DNA: TGTGCCAGCAGTACTTTGACAGGGGGGGTCCGAGATGAGCAGTTCTTC.

The V gene is TRBV9, the J gene TRBJ2-5; TRBD2 aligns across 10 bases. CDR1 and CDR2 (germline): SGDLS, YYNGEE. This CDR3 comprises 15 residues. V lost 2 bases to trimming and J lost 3 bases; unmatched junction nucleotides: 4. CDR3 loop: CASSVRAGGKETQYF. The CDR3 region has the DNA TGTGCCAGCAGCGTGCGAGCGGGGGGGAAAGAGACCCAGTACTTC.

The chain joins TRBV6-2 or TRBV6-3 to TRBJ2-1, with 11 bases matching TRBD1. V shed 5 bases, J shed 7 bases, and the junction held 10 bases outside the gene matches. Germline loops: CDR1 MNHEY, CDR2 SVGEGT. This CDR3 has 16 residues. The CDR3 DNA follows: TGTGCCAGCAGTCGAGTCGGACAGGGGGCGAAAAATGAGCAGTTCTTC. This encodes CASSRVGQGAKNEQFF.

The rearrangement joins TRBV20-1 to TRBJ1-1, with 8 bases that match TRBD1. The J segment lost 6 bases and the V segment lost 6 bases, leaving 21 bases of the junction unmatched. The CDR3 is 17 residues long. Germline V lookup: CDR1 DFQATT, CDR2 SNEGSKA (reference sequence). CDR3 loop: CSASDRDRSVTSAEAFF. In DNA, the CDR3 is TGCAGTGCGAGCGACCGGGACAGGTCAGTAACAAGCGCTGAAGCTTTCTTT.

This clonotype was counted once. The chain employs TRBV15 and TRBJ2-5; D may be TRBD1 or TRBD2 (6 bases each). CDR1 is LNHNV and CDR2 is YYDKDF in the germline V gene (reference sequence). Trimming removed 4 bases at V and 5 bases at J, with 11 bases between. CDR3 length: 13 amino acids. The CDR3 region is CATSTRGGETQYF. The CDR3 DNA sequence: TGTGCCACCAGCACCCGAGGGGGGGAGACCCAGTACTTC. Full variable domain (rest looked up from reference TRBV15 and TRBJ2-5): DAMVIQNPRYQVTQFGKPVTLSCSQTLNHNVMYWYQQKSSQAPKLLFHYYDKDFNNEADTPDNFQSRRPNTSFCFLDIRSPGLGDTAMYLCATSTRGGETQYFGPGTRLLVL.

J is TRBJ2-5 and V is TRBV29-1; D is uncertain. CDR1 is SQVTM, CDR2 ANQGSEA, per germline. V was trimmed by 1 base and J by 4 bases, leaving 1 base between them. The CDR3 covers 10 residues. Written as DNA, the CDR3 is TGCAGCGTTGAAGCAGAGACCCAGTACTTC. This encodes CSVEAETQYF. Combining the CDR3 with reference TRBV29-1 and TRBJ2-5 gives the whole variable domain SAVISQKPSRDICQRGTSLTIQCQVDSQVTMMFWYRQQPGQSLTLIATANQGSEATYESGFVIDKFPISRPNLTFSTLTVSNMSPEDSSIYLCSVEAETQYFGPGTRLLVL.

This clonotype was detected once. The chain's CDR3 is CASSLKPGPSPLHF. In DNA, the CDR3 is TGTGCCAGCAGCTTAAAACCAGGGCCTTCACCCCTCCACTTT. The rearrangement joins TRBV7-2 to TRBJ1-6; perhaps TRBD1 as D (5 bases). Germline values: CDR1 SGHTA, CDR2 FQGNSA. The CDR3 extends over 14 amino acids. Trimming removed 2 bases from V and 9 bases from J, with 11 bases in between.

The gene calls are TRBV6-6 and TRBJ2-6; D is uncertain. Per the germline V gene, CDR1 is MNHNY and CDR2 is SVGAGI (reference sequence). Between the trimmed V and J ends, which lost 4 bases and 0 bases, there was a span of 10 bases. The CDR3 runs to 16 residues. Here the CDR3 reads CASSFGRSSGANVLTF. CDR3 coding DNA: TGTGCCAGCAGTTTCGGACGGAGCTCTGGGGCCAACGTCCTGACTTTC.

The CDR3 coding sequence is TGCAGTGCTAGAGACCGACTAGCGGGGGGCCAAGAGACCCAGTACTTC. It codes for CSARDRLAGGQETQYF. The chain combines TRBV20-1 with TRBJ2-5; TRBD2 matches 13 bases. The ends lost 0 bases at V and 1 base at J; junction bases unmatched: 2. Per the germline V gene, CDR1 is DFQATT and CDR2 is SNEGSKA (reference sequence). The CDR3 extends over 16 amino acids.

CDR3 residues: CASSRGQVNTEAFF. The DNA for the CDR3 is TGTGCCAGCAGCAGGGGACAGGTGAACACTGAAGCTTTCTTT. This rearrangement joins TRBV5-8 to TRBJ1-1; 8 nucleotides agree with TRBD1. The CDR3 is 14 residues long. The germline V gene encodes CDR1 SGHTS and CDR2 YDEGEE. Trimming took 4 bases from V and 0 from J; bases not matched to a gene: 2.

The J gene is TRBJ2-3, the V gene TRBV11-2, with D perhaps matching TRBD1 or TRBD2 (5 bases each). Trimming shortened V by 6 bases and J by 0 bases, and 13 bases separated the two germline ends. Germline-derived CDR1 and CDR2 are SGHAT and FQNNGV. CDR3 length: 15 residues. The DNA for the CDR3 is TGTGCCAGCAGACCCTTGGGACGGAGCACAGATACGCAGTATTTT. Its protein is CASRPLGRSTDTQYF.

The V and J genes are TRBV2 and TRBJ2-5; D possibly uses TRBD1 or TRBD2 (5 bases each). V was pared by 7 bases and J by 4 bases, with 16 bases between. The CDR3 is 14 amino acids. The germline gives CDR1 SNHLY, CDR2 FYNNEI. This chain's CDR3 is CASILEGLGETQYF. Written as DNA, the CDR3 is TGTGCCAGCATTCTAGAGGGGCTTGGAGAGACCCAGTACTTC. The full variable domain, rest sourced from reference TRBV2 and TRBJ2-5, is EPEVTQTPSHQVTQMGQEVILRCVPISNHLYFYWYRQILGQKVEFLVSFYNNEISEKSEIFDDQFSVERPDGSNFTLKIRSTKLEDSAMYFCASILEGLGETQYFGPGTRLLVL.

V is TRBV4-3 and J is TRBJ1-1; D is unclear. CDR1 and CDR2 (germline): LGHNA, YSLEER. V lost 0 bases and J lost 1, with 9 bases in between. The CDR3 extends over 15 amino acids. The CDR3 loop is CASSQDYSENTEAFF. Here the CDR3 DNA reads TGCGCCAGCAGCCAAGATTACAGCGAGAACACTGAAGCTTTCTTT.

V is TRBV20-1 and J is TRBJ2-2, with D unresolved. The CDR3 has 13 amino acids. V was cut by 3 bases and J by 1 base, with 6 bases left in between. Germline lookup yields CDR1 DFQATT and CDR2 SNEGSKA (reference sequence). Here the CDR3 reads CSASGLNTGELFF. CDR3 bases: TGCAGTGCTAGCGGCCTGAACACCGGGGAGCTGTTTTTT.

This clonotype was counted once. The rearrangement links TRBV5-1 to TRBJ2-7; 11 nucleotides agree with TRBD1. Trimming cost V 2 bases and J 4 bases; bases outside gene matches: 8. The CDR3 runs 16 residues. Germline V gene sequence: CDR1 SGHRS, CDR2 YFSETQ. The CDR3 sequence: CASSLLTGTGGYEQYF. CDR3 DNA: TGCGCCAGCAGCTTACTCACCGGGACAGGGGGTTACGAGCAGTACTTC.

The chain couples TRBV12-3 or TRBV12-4 to TRBJ2-7; 7 positions agree with TRBD1. The CDR3 consists of 15 residues. V shed 6 bases and J 6 bases; nucleotides not matched to a gene: 14. The chain's CDR3 is CASSLMGQSSSEQYF. The CDR3 nucleotides read TGTGCCAGCAGCCTGATGGGACAGTCCTCATCCGAGCAGTACTTC.